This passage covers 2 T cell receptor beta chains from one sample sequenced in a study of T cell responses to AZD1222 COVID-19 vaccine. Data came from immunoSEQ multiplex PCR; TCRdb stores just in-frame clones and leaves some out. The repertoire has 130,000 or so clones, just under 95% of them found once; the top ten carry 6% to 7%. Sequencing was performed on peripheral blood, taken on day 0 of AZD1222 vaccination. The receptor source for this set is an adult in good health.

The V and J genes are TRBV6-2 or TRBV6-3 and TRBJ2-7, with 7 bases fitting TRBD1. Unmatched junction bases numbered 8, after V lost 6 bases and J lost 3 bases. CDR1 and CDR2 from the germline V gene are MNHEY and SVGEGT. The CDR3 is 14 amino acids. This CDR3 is CASSSPNRGYEQYF. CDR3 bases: TGTGCCAGCAGCTCCCCGAACAGGGGCTACGAGCAGTACTTC.

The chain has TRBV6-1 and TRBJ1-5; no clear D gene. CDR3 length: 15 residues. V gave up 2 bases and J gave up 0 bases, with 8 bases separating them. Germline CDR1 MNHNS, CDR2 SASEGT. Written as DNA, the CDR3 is TGTGCCAGCAGTGAACAGAAGGGTAGCAATCAGCCCCAGCATTTT. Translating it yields CASSEQKGSNQPQHF.